The 24 T cell receptor beta chains presented below share a single source sample, sequenced in a study of blood T cell repertoires in COVID-19 (dated by TCRdb to the early 2020s). The library came from the immunoSEQ multiplex PCR assay. TCRdb carries this immuneACCESS record with in-frame sequences only. Its versions omit some clonotypes, under half of them owing to an unresolved V gene in the studies checked, with the rest unexplained. The sample data list around 200,000 clones, and around 83% of these were observed just once. In total, the top ten clones hold 6.2% of the sample. The sample consisted of PBMCs or T cells enriched from blood (not recorded which). Every receptor here comes from a middle-aged man who had recovered from COVID-19.

This chain links TRBV6-1 with TRBJ2-7; weak D call: TRBD2 (5 bases). CDR1 MNHNS and CDR2 SASEGT come from the germline V gene. CDR3 length equals 13 residues. V shed 1 base and J shed 3 bases, with 7 bases lying between them. CDR3 in amino acids: CASSEVGSYEQYF. The CDR3 nucleotides are TGTGCCAGCAGTGAAGTGGGGAGCTACGAGCAGTACTTC.

This clone was recorded only once. The chain uses TRBV6-5 and TRBJ1-5; D perhaps matches TRBD1 (5 bases). The V end was cut by 10 bases, the J end by 2 bases, with 15 bases between. The CDR3 totals 14 residues. Germline values: CDR1 MNHEY, CDR2 SVGAGI. CDR3 nucleotide sequence: TGTGCCACCCGTCAGGGAGGAGGCAATCAGCCCCAGCATTTT. It encodes CATRQGGGNQPQHF.

This rearrangement joins TRBV10-1 to TRBJ2-5, with D possibly matching TRBD1 (6 bases). Germline V gene sequence: CDR1 WNHNN, CDR2 SYGVQD (reference sequence). The CDR3 loop spans 11 amino acids. Trimming left V 3 bases short and J 7 bases short, with 6 bases between. The CDR3 DNA sequence: TGCGCCAGCAGTGAAGGGGGGACCCAGTACTTC. Translating gives CASSEGGTQYF.

The J gene is TRBJ2-5, the V gene TRBV11-2; TRBD1 matches at 10 bases. The germline gives CDR1 SGHAT, CDR2 FQNNGV. The CDR3 sequence is 15 residues long. V shed 4 bases and J 0 bases; nucleotides not matched to a gene: 2. The CDR3 is CASSSGQGNQETQYF. The DNA for the CDR3 is TGTGCCAGCAGCTCGGGACAGGGGAACCAAGAGACCCAGTACTTC.

This clone was observed a handful of times. The rearrangement uses TRBV25-1 and TRBJ1-5; D gene unclear. Germline lookup yields CDR1 MGHDK and CDR2 SYGVNS. Trimming pared 4 bases from V and 4 bases from J, leaving 14 bases between. CDR3 length: 15 residues. CDR3 DNA: TGTGCCAGCAGTGGAAATGACACCATTAATCAGCCCCAGCATTTT. This sequence encodes CASSGNDTINQPQHF. Using reference TRBV25-1 and TRBJ1-5 for the parts outside the CDR3, the full variable domain is EADIYQTPRYLVIGTGKKITLECSQTMGHDKMYWYQQDPGMELHLIHYSYGVNSTEKGDLSSESTVSRIRTEHFPLTLESARPSHTSQYLCASSGNDTINQPQHFGDGTRLSIL.

The J gene is TRBJ1-4, the V gene TRBV4-1; 11 bases are shared with TRBD1. Germline V lookup: CDR1 MGHRA, CDR2 YSYEKL. The CDR3 extends over 18 amino acids. The J segment lost 7 bases and the V segment lost 3 bases, leaving 13 bases of the junction unmatched. The CDR3 reads CASSHPGLNGTGGEKLFF. The CDR3 DNA sequence: TGCGCCAGCAGCCATCCTGGCTTAAACGGGACAGGGGGTGAAAAACTGTTTTTT.

The chain uses TRBV6-5 and TRBJ1-3; TRBD1 matches at 8 bases. CDR1 MNHEY and CDR2 SVGAGI come from the germline V gene. The trim removed 7 bases at V and 4 bases at J, leaving 6 bases unmatched. This CDR3 has 14 amino acids. The CDR3 DNA follows: TGTGCCAGCAAGGACAGGGCCATGGGAAACACCATATATTTT. Translating it yields CASKDRAMGNTIYF.

This clone was seen a handful of times. The chain recombines TRBV5-6 with TRBJ2-7; D gene uncertain. The V and J ends lost 0 bases and 0 bases respectively, with 7 bases between them. The germline V gene encodes CDR1 SGHDT and CDR2 YYEEEE. The CDR3 extends over 14 amino acids. The CDR3 reads CASSLGAGSYEQYF. The CDR3 DNA follows: TGTGCCAGCAGCTTGGGGGCCGGCTCCTACGAGCAGTACTTC.

This clone appeared many times. This chain connects TRBV27 to TRBJ2-1; weak D call: TRBD1 (7 bases). The V gene's germline CDR1 is MNHEY and CDR2 SMNVEV (reference sequence). This CDR3 comprises 12 residues. V lost 11 bases and J 16 bases, leaving 24 bases between the germline ends. The CDR3 sequence is CALEGGGAGSFF. CDR3 in DNA: TGTGCCCTCGAAGGAGGGGGCGCGGGCAGTTTCTTC.

V gene TRBV27 combines with J gene TRBJ1-1, with TRBD1 matching 7 bases. From germline, CDR1 is MNHEY and CDR2 SMNVEV (reference sequence). There are 15 residues in the CDR3. Losses at the gene ends were 7 bases for V and 1 base for J; bases not matched to a gene: 9. This chain's CDR3 is CASTPMTGSNTEAFF. For the CDR3, the DNA is TGTGCCAGCACCCCGATGACAGGGTCGAACACTGAAGCTTTCTTT.

This clone was recorded once. V and J are TRBV9 and TRBJ1-4; TRBD1 aligns across 7 bases. With 3 bases clipped from V and 8 bases from J, the junction kept 7 bases outside the gene matches. Germline CDR1 reads SGDLS; CDR2 reads YYNGEE. CDR3 length: 14 amino acids. The CDR3 loop is CASSEQGEGEKLFF. The DNA of the CDR3 is TGTGCCAGCAGCGAGCAGGGGGAAGGAGAAAAACTGTTTTTT.

The chain joins TRBV6-5 to TRBJ2-3; perhaps TRBD2 as D (5 bases). The germline gives CDR1 MNHEY, CDR2 SVGAGI. The CDR3 covers 15 residues. V lost 6 bases to trimming and J lost 0 bases, with 13 bases between them. The CDR3 spells CASSRLATSTDTQYF. In DNA, the CDR3 is TGTGCCAGCAGCCGTCTAGCAACTAGCACAGATACGCAGTATTTT.

The chain has TRBV6-1 and TRBJ1-2, with D possibly TRBD1 on 5 matching bases. The V gene lost 2 bases and the J gene lost 4 bases, with 11 bases spanning the gap. The germline V gene encodes CDR1 MNHNS and CDR2 SASEGT. The CDR3 totals 14 residues. CDR3 amino acids: CASSETPDSYGYTF. DNA for the CDR3: TGTGCCAGCAGTGAAACCCCCGACAGCTATGGCTACACCTTC.

A remark on this clone: Other DNA sequences in the same sample also yield this CDR3. This chain joins TRBV6-5 and TRBJ2-2; TRBD2 agrees at 13 bases. The V segment lost 9 bases and the J segment 5 bases; nucleotides outside the gene matches: 3. This CDR3 region has 14 residues. Per the germline V gene, CDR1 is MNHEY and CDR2 is SVGAGI. In DNA, the CDR3 is TGTGCCAGTTCACTAGCGGGAGGGACCGGGGAGCTGTTTTTT. Its translation is CASSLAGGTGELFF.

The chain joins TRBV4-2 to TRBJ2-3; D is possibly TRBD2 (7 bases). The ends were cut back, 5 bases at V and 6 bases at J, with 21 bases in the middle. The CDR3 is 16 residues long. Germline V gene sequence: CDR1 LGHNA, CDR2 YNFKEQ. The DNA of the CDR3 is TGTGCCAGCAGCGGTGTTGGGGGGGGGCCCTCGGATACGCAGTATTTT. Translated, it gives CASSGVGGGPSDTQYF.

In this sample, this clone turned up once. This sequence joins TRBV7-8 and TRBJ2-7; D gene uncertain. This CDR3 is built from 14 residues. V was clipped by 0 bases and J by 5 bases, with 11 bases between them. Germline loops: CDR1 SGHVS, CDR2 FQNEAQ. CDR3 coding DNA: TGTGCCAGCAGCTTAGCGACATCCTACGACGAGCAGTACTTC. Translation: CASSLATSYDEQYF.

The chain uses TRBV15 and TRBJ1-6, with D tentatively TRBD1 (6 bases). V gave up 7 bases and J gave up 7 bases, with 11 bases separating them. The CDR3 is 13 residues long. Germline CDR1 reads LNHNV; CDR2 reads YYDKDF (reference sequence). CDR3 residues: CATMAGENSPLHF. DNA for the CDR3: TGTGCCACCATGGCAGGGGAGAATTCACCCCTCCACTTT.

Only a few counts were recorded for this clone. V usage is TRBV4-1 and J usage is TRBJ2-5; 8 bases are shared with TRBD2. Germline trimming cut 3 bases from V and 5 bases from J; bases unmatched to any gene: 5. The CDR3 has 14 residues. Germline CDR1 MGHRA, CDR2 YSYEKL. CDR3: CASSQTRGGETQYF. As DNA, the CDR3 is TGCGCCAGCAGCCAGACCCGCGGGGGGGAGACCCAGTACTTC.

This chain uses TRBV7-2 with TRBJ1-1; 7 positions match TRBD1. In germline, CDR1 is SGHTA, CDR2 FQGNSA. The CDR3 covers 15 residues. V lost 5 bases and J lost 4; bases outside the gene matches: 10. In DNA, the CDR3 is TGTGCCAGCAGCCAAAACAGGGGTAAAGGCACTGAAGCTTTCTTT. Translated, it gives CASSQNRGKGTEAFF.

The chain has TRBV27 and TRBJ2-7; 8 bases are a match to TRBD1. The germline V gene encodes CDR1 MNHEY and CDR2 SMNVEV (reference sequence). This CDR3 contains 16 residues. Trimming cost V 6 bases and J 3 bases; bases outside gene matches: 13. The CDR3 nucleotides are TGTGCCAGCAGCCCCGACCCGGACAGGGCCCGCTACGAGCAGTACTTC. Translating gives CASSPDPDRARYEQYF.

V usage is TRBV7-8 and J usage is TRBJ1-6, with D possibly being TRBD1 (6 bases). V dropped 5 bases and J dropped 7 bases, with 27 bases sitting between them. Germline loops: CDR1 SGHVS, CDR2 FQNEAQ. The CDR3 has 19 amino acids. The CDR3 sequence is CASSDQGFGQMTLNSPLHF. The CDR3 coding sequence is TGTGCCAGCAGCGACCAGGGTTTCGGACAGATGACATTAAATTCACCCCTCCACTTT. Looking up the rest from reference TRBV7-8 and TRBJ1-6 gives the full variable domain: GAGVSQSPRYKVAKRGQDVALRCDPISGHVSLFWYQQALGQGPEFLTYFQNEAQLDKSGLPSDRFFAERPEGSVSTLKIQRTQQEDSAVYLCASSDQGFGQMTLNSPLHFGNGTRLTVT.

This clone was seen a handful of times. The V gene is TRBV4-1, the J gene TRBJ1-4; D is unclear. With 6 bases removed from V and 8 bases from J, the gap between germline ends came to 4 bases. Per germline, CDR1 MGHRA and CDR2 YSYEKL. The CDR3 sequence is 10 residues long. The CDR3 region is CASRGEKLFF. CDR3 coding DNA: TGCGCCAGCAGGGGCGAAAAACTGTTTTTT.

The CDR3 DNA is TGTGCCTGGACATGGGGGGACGGGGCTAGCACAGATACGCAGTATTTT. Protein product: CAWTWGDGASTDTQYF. This chain joins TRBV30 and TRBJ2-3; tentative D call: TRBD2 (6 bases). The V gene's germline CDR1 is GTSNPN and CDR2 SVGIG (reference sequence). V lost 4 bases and J 0 bases, leaving 17 bases between the germline ends. The CDR3 consists of 16 residues. Using reference TRBV30 and TRBJ2-3 for the parts outside the CDR3, the full variable domain is SQTIHQWPATLVQPVGSPLSLECTVEGTSNPNLYWYRQAAGRGLQLLFYSVGIGQISSEVPQNLSASRPQDRQFILSSKKLLLSDSGFYLCAWTWGDGASTDTQYFGPGTRLTVL.

The chain has TRBV10-2 and TRBJ2-2, with 7 bases identical to TRBD1. Germline trimming cut 7 bases from V and 3 bases from J; bases unmatched to any gene: 5. CDR1 and CDR2 from the germline V gene are WSHSY and SAAADI. The CDR3 totals 14 residues. CDR3 residues: CASTTGVDTGELFF. The DNA of the CDR3 is TGCGCCAGCACCACAGGGGTCGACACCGGGGAGCTGTTTTTT.